These 4 T cell receptor beta chains were all obtained from the same sample, sequenced in a study of regulatory T cells in long-lasting Graves disease. Arm-PCR of CDR3 regions and iRepertoire HTBI primers were the basis on which TCR beta libraries were built. TCRdb re-derived calls from the multiplex PCR reads in MiXCR, one entry per CDR3 protein. The repertoire includes more than 450,000 distinct CDR3 sequences, roughly 16% of them detected once, and more than 10% sits in the top ten. This sample's time point: newly diagnosed GD, antithyroid drugs for less than 3 months. PBMC RNA was the source of the TCR library. These data were also filed under a second study, of T cells in Graves' hyperthyroidism and ophthalmopathy.

Source: peripheral blood mononuclear cells (PBMCs), taken at new diagnosis, from a patient treated with antithyroid drugs. The source of these receptors is a middle-aged man with Graves disease.

This clonotype was counted between two and nine times. V and J are TRBV19 and TRBJ2-1, with TRBD1 matching 10 bases. The CDR3 consists of 15 residues. Trimming cost V 5 bases and J 8 bases; bases outside gene matches: 9. CDR1 LNHDA and CDR2 SQIVND come from the germline V gene (reference sequence). The CDR3 sequence: CASSHGTGEVDEQFF. In nucleotides, the CDR3 is TGTGCCAGTAGTCACGGGACAGGGGAGGTGGATGAGCAGTTCTTC.

There are a few counts of this clonotype. V usage is TRBV24-1 and J usage is TRBJ2-3; D unclear. CDR1 is KGHDR, CDR2 SFDVKD, per germline. Trimming left V 6 bases short and J 0 bases short, with 12 bases between. The CDR3 is 15 residues long. CDR3 sequence reads: CATSNGRLSTDTQYF. As DNA, the CDR3 is TGTGCCACCAGTAACGGGCGATTGAGCACAGATACGCAGTATTTT.

This chain uses TRBV9 with TRBJ2-1, with 8 bases matching TRBD2. Germline CDR1 and CDR2: SGDLS and YYNGEE. J gave up 5 bases and V 2 bases, and 3 bases lay outside the gene matches. The CDR3 sequence is 14 residues long. The CDR3 DNA sequence: TGTGCCAGCAGCGTGCTAGCGGGCAACAATGAGCAGTTCTTC. Protein sequence: CASSVLAGNNEQFF.

V and J are TRBV6-9 and TRBJ2-3, with no clear D. Germline CDR1 is MNHGY and CDR2 is SVAAGI. With 3 bases removed from V and 5 bases from J, the gap between germline ends came to 12 bases. This CDR3 has 14 amino acids. The DNA of the CDR3 is TGTGCCAGCAGTTACAGTAGACTGGTAGATACGCAGTATTTT. Protein sequence: CASSYSRLVDTQYF.